The 14 T cell receptor beta chains below all came from one sample that was sequenced in a study of blood T cell repertoires in COVID-19. Some clones are missing from TCRdb's copy, which holds only in-frame ones; the method was immunoSEQ multiplex PCR. The data show over 250,000 clones, around 88% seen once. Sequences were obtained from PBMCs or T cells enriched from blood (not recorded which). Every receptor here comes from a man aged 40-49 years who had recovered from COVID-19.

The chain uses TRBV9 and TRBJ1-2; D gene unclear. The CDR3 loop spans 15 amino acids. Germline-derived CDR1 and CDR2 are SGDLS and YYNGEE. Trimming took off 0 bases at V and 3 bases at J, with 12 bases between the two ends. The CDR3 coding sequence is TGTGCCAGCAGCGTAGAGGCGGGGAGCTACTATGGCTACACCTTC. Amino acids: CASSVEAGSYYGYTF.

The V gene is TRBV11-3, the J gene TRBJ1-6, with D tentatively TRBD1 (5 bases). Trimming took 7 bases from V and 7 from J, leaving 11 bases between them. There are 13 residues in the CDR3. Germline CDR1 reads SGHNT; CDR2 reads YENEEA. CDR3 nucleotide sequence: TGTGCCAGCATCGGGACTCCAAATTCACCCCTCCACTTT. This gives the protein CASIGTPNSPLHF.

A single count supports this clone. The CDR3 reads CASSYPRLAGYNEQFF. Here the CDR3 DNA reads TGTGCCAGCAGTTACCCCCGACTAGCGGGGTACAATGAGCAGTTCTTC. The chain is built from TRBV6-5 and TRBJ2-1; 11 bases are a match to TRBD2. V shed 2 bases and J 4 bases; nucleotides not matched to a gene: 4. Looked up from germline, CDR1 is MNHEY and CDR2 is SVGAGI. The CDR3 runs 16 residues.

This chain uses TRBV15 with TRBJ1-2; no reliable D call. Trimming took 0 bases from V and 3 from J, leaving 8 bases between them. Germline-derived CDR1 and CDR2 are LNHNV and YYDKDF (reference sequence). The CDR3 length is 14 residues. As DNA, the CDR3 is TGTGCCACCAGCAGAGATTATCCGGACTATGGCTACACCTTC. Encoded protein: CATSRDYPDYGYTF. Variable domain in full (rest from reference TRBV15 and TRBJ1-2): DAMVIQNPRYQVTQFGKPVTLSCSQTLNHNVMYWYQQKSSQAPKLLFHYYDKDFNNEADTPDNFQSRRPNTSFCFLDIRSPGLGDTAMYLCATSRDYPDYGYTFGSGTRLTVV.

The chain couples TRBV6-2 or TRBV6-3 to TRBJ1-5; D remains unclear. Trimming cost V 2 bases and J 0 bases, with 8 bases left between them. This CDR3 is 15 amino acids long. The germline V gene encodes CDR1 MNHEY and CDR2 SVGEGT. The CDR3 here is CASSYGGVSNQPQHF. The CDR3 coding sequence is TGTGCCAGCAGTTACGGCGGGGTTAGCAATCAGCCCCAGCATTTT.

This clone was seen only once. CDR3 residues: CASSEGTGIGQPQHF. The CDR3 bases are TGCGCCAGCAGCGAGGGGACAGGGATTGGTCAGCCCCAGCATTTT. The rearrangement links TRBV5-1 to TRBJ1-5, with 9 nucleotides matching TRBD1. With V trimmed by 4 bases and J by 6 bases, 8 bases remained unmatched. The CDR3 is made up of 15 amino acids. The germline gives CDR1 SGHRS, CDR2 YFSETQ.

This clone was found once. The rearrangement links TRBV27 to TRBJ2-7, with 9 bases aligning to TRBD1. The CDR3 totals 14 residues. The junction had 4 bases not matched to a gene; V was cut back by 5 bases and J by 2 bases. Per the germline V gene, CDR1 is MNHEY and CDR2 is SMNVEV (reference sequence). The CDR3 is CASSIYRGPYEQYF. The DNA for the CDR3 is TGTGCCAGCAGTATCTACAGGGGGCCCTACGAGCAGTACTTC.

The V call is TRBV4-2, the J call TRBJ2-2, with D unresolved. Trimming took 0 bases from V and 0 from J, leaving 11 bases between them. CDR1 and CDR2 (germline): LGHNA, YNFKEQ. The CDR3 has 17 amino acids. The CDR3 nucleotides are TGTGCCAGCAGCCAAGAATTCCAGGATTCGAACACCGGGGAGCTGTTTTTT. It codes for CASSQEFQDSNTGELFF.

V and J are TRBV19 and TRBJ2-7; TRBD1 matches 8 bases. Trimming at V came to 4 bases and at J to 7 bases, leaving 0 bases not matched to a gene. The CDR3 extends over 11 amino acids. CDR1 is LNHDA, CDR2 SQIVND, per germline (reference sequence). DNA for the CDR3: TGTGCCAGTAGTAGGGACAGGGAGCAGTACTTC. This sequence encodes CASSRDREQYF.

The rearrangement joins TRBV7-9 to TRBJ2-4; D ambiguous. The CDR3 covers 14 residues. Trimming removed 5 bases from V and 4 bases from J, with 12 bases in between. The V gene's germline CDR1 is SEHNR and CDR2 FQNEAQ (reference sequence). In DNA form, the CDR3 reads TGTGCCAGCAGCCCACAACAAGAAAAAAACATTCAGTACTTC. Its translation is CASSPQQEKNIQYF.

This chain links TRBV27 with TRBJ2-3; 9 bases align to TRBD1. V lost 5 bases to trimming and J lost 7 bases; unmatched junction nucleotides: 19. The CDR3 is made up of 18 amino acids. The germline gives CDR1 MNHEY, CDR2 SMNVEV (reference sequence). CDR3 residues: CASSKLLRSGQGFYTQYF. CDR3 nucleotide sequence: TGTGCCAGCAGTAAATTGCTACGTTCGGGACAGGGCTTTTATACGCAGTATTTT.

The chain couples TRBV6-5 to TRBJ2-2; TRBD2 agrees at 8 bases. CDR1 is MNHEY and CDR2 is SVGAGI in the germline V gene. Unmatched junction bases numbered 8, after V lost 4 bases and J lost 7 bases. The CDR3 runs to 15 residues. The CDR3 spells CASSFTGLVVGELFF. The CDR3 DNA reads as TGTGCCAGCAGTTTCACGGGACTAGTCGTCGGGGAGCTGTTTTTT.

The chain carries TRBV5-5 and TRBJ2-7, with 7 positions matching TRBD1. The CDR3 totals 14 residues. CDR1 SGHKS and CDR2 YYEKEE come from the germline V gene (reference sequence). Unmatched junction bases numbered 12, after V lost 4 bases and J lost 8 bases. CDR3 in amino acids: CASSIREQGSKQYF. The CDR3 DNA follows: TGTGCCAGCAGCATTCGGGAACAGGGGAGTAAGCAGTACTTC.

The sample holds one count of this clone. The rearrangement uses TRBV10-3 and TRBJ1-5, with D possibly being TRBD1 (6 bases). CDR3 length equals 16 residues. Germline lookup yields CDR1 ENHRY and CDR2 SYGVKD. The V end was cut by 0 bases, the J end by 7 bases, with 16 bases between. The CDR3 region has the DNA TGTGCCATCAGTGAGTCCCGGGACATGGACGCCCAGCCCCAGCATTTT. Translating it yields CAISESRDMDAQPQHF.